One sample yielded the 3 T cell receptor beta chains listed below, sequenced in a study of response to subunit inactivated influenza vaccine. TCRdb re-analysed the RT-PCR reads in MiXCR, keeping a single row per CDR3 protein. This repertoire shows 170,000 or so distinct CDR3 sequences, about 10% found once; its top ten account for around 40%. The material sequenced was CD8+ T cells sorted from PBMCs, taken 23 to 25 months after vaccination. These receptors all stem from a man between 50 and 69 years old who received an inactivated influenza vaccine.

This clonotype has a count of ten or more. The V gene is TRBV5-1, the J gene TRBJ1-1; possible D gene TRBD1, 5 bases. The germline CDR1 and CDR2 sequences are SGHRS and YFSETQ. The V end was cut by 0 bases, the J end by 4 bases, with 7 bases between. This CDR3 comprises 13 residues. The CDR3 region has the DNA TGCGCCAGCAGCTTGGTGACAGTCACTGAAGCTTTCTTT. Amino acid sequence: CASSLVTVTEAFF.

In its sample, this clonotype was seen many times. The chain carries TRBV29-1 and TRBJ2-1; perhaps TRBD1 as D (6 bases). V was clipped by 3 bases and J by 6 bases, with 15 bases between them. Germline V gene sequence: CDR1 SQVTM, CDR2 ANQGSEA. This CDR3 is built from 14 residues. The CDR3 nucleotides read TGCAGCGTTGATTCGCAGGGGCCTGGCAATGAGCAGTTCTTC. Protein: CSVDSQGPGNEQFF.

This clonotype has more than one count but fewer than ten. The chain carries TRBV7-9 and TRBJ2-3; D might be TRBD2 (5 bases). The CDR3 is 16 residues long. V dropped 5 bases and J dropped 2 bases, with 17 bases sitting between them. CDR1 SEHNR and CDR2 FQNEAQ come from the germline V gene (reference sequence). As DNA, the CDR3 is TGTGCCAGCAGCCCTTACATAGGGCTAGCCACAGATACGCAGTATTTT. Amino acid sequence: CASSPYIGLATDTQYF.